One sample yielded the 23 T cell receptor beta chains listed below, sequenced in a study of blood T cell repertoires in COVID-19. Measured with immunoSEQ multiplex PCR; TCRdb has only the in-frame clones, and not every one. The profile shows 50,000 to 55,000 clones, more than 70% of them singletons. Sequenced input: peripheral blood. The receptors shown here come from a man aged 60 to 69 with acute or convalescent COVID-19.

The chain couples TRBV28 to TRBJ1-1; D uncertain. Germline values: CDR1 MDHEN, CDR2 SYDVKM. V was shortened by 1 base and J by 6 bases, with 3 bases between the two germline ends. This CDR3 region has 11 residues. The CDR3 sequence: CASSLSAEAFF. The CDR3, as DNA: TGTGCCAGCAGTTTATCCGCTGAAGCTTTCTTT.

The rearrangement links TRBV10-3 to TRBJ2-5; the match to TRBD1 covers 10 bases. Germline V CDR1 and CDR2: ENHRY, SYGVKD. J lost 4 bases, V lost 3 bases, and 2 bases had no gene match. The CDR3 covers 14 residues. The CDR3 DNA reads as TGTGCCATCAGTGATGGGACAGGGGCAGAGACCCAGTACTTC. Protein product: CAISDGTGAETQYF.

CDR3 sequence: CATLAWETQYF. For the CDR3, the DNA is TGTGCCACTCTGGCCTGGGAGACCCAGTACTTC. V is TRBV7-9 and J is TRBJ2-5; D gene ambiguous. Between the trimmed V and J ends, which lost 10 bases and 5 bases, there was a span of 11 bases. Germline-derived CDR1 and CDR2 are SEHNR and FQNEAQ (reference sequence). The CDR3 consists of 11 residues.

The V and J genes are TRBV18 and TRBJ2-6, with 8 bases identical to TRBD1. V lost 6 bases to trimming and J lost 2 bases; unmatched junction nucleotides: 6. Germline assignment: CDR1 KGHSH and CDR2 LQKENI. The CDR3 runs to 16 residues. This chain's CDR3 is CASSPTGVTGANVLTF. The CDR3 nucleotides read TGTGCCAGCTCCCCGACAGGGGTCACTGGGGCCAACGTCCTGACTTTC.

The chain joins TRBV24-1 to TRBJ1-2, with D possibly matching TRBD1 (5 bases). Germline CDR1 reads KGHDR; CDR2 reads SFDVKD. Trimming cost V 4 bases and J 8 bases, with 13 bases left between them. The CDR3 spans 13 residues. Here the CDR3 DNA reads TGTGCCACCAGTGACCAGGGTCTCGGCGGCTACACCTTC. This translates into CATSDQGLGGYTF.

This sequence joins TRBV2 and TRBJ1-5; D is undetermined. Germline V gene lookup returns CDR1 SNHLY and CDR2 FYNNEI. CDR3 length: 13 residues. The V and J ends lost 4 bases and 5 bases respectively, with 9 bases between them. This CDR3 is CASSGRGDQPQHF. CDR3 DNA: TGTGCCAGCAGTGGGCGGGGAGATCAGCCCCAGCATTTT. The whole variable domain, remainder taken from reference TRBV2 and TRBJ1-5, is EPEVTQTPSHQVTQMGQEVILRCVPISNHLYFYWYRQILGQKVEFLVSFYNNEISEKSEIFDDQFSVERPDGSNFTLKIRSTKLEDSAMYFCASSGRGDQPQHFGDGTRLSIL.

The chain carries TRBV11-2 and TRBJ2-7, with a tentative D call TRBD1 (6 bases). The germline gives CDR1 SGHAT, CDR2 FQNNGV. The CDR3 length is 14 residues. V lost 5 bases to trimming and J lost 4 bases, with 15 bases between them. The CDR3 DNA reads as TGTGCCAGCAGCCGACTTCAGGGGCGGTACGAGCAGTACTTC. It codes for CASSRLQGRYEQYF.

The CDR3 is CASSVGDRSPRSPLHF. CDR3 sequence (DNA): TGTGCCAGCAGCGTAGGGGACAGATCCCCCCGGTCACCCCTCCACTTT. The chain links TRBV9 to TRBJ1-6; 7 bases are shared with TRBD1. The CDR3 extends over 16 amino acids. Unmatched junction bases numbered 10, after V lost 0 bases and J lost 10 bases. The germline gives CDR1 SGDLS, CDR2 YYNGEE. Filled out from reference TRBV9 and TRBJ1-6, the complete variable domain reads DSGVTQTPKHLITATGQRVTLRCSPRSGDLSVYWYQQSLDQGLQFLIQYYNGEERAKGNILERFSAQQFPDLHSELNLSSLELGDSALYFCASSVGDRSPRSPLHFGNGTRLTVT.

V is TRBV5-1 and J is TRBJ2-1, with D unclear. CDR1 and CDR2 from the germline V gene are SGHRS and YFSETQ. Deletions cut 0 bases from V and 1 base from J, with 5 bases between. There are 14 residues in the CDR3. The CDR3 protein is CASSLAVSYNEQFF. In DNA form, the CDR3 reads TGCGCCAGCAGCTTGGCGGTTTCCTACAATGAGCAGTTCTTC.

This rearrangement joins TRBV11-2 to TRBJ1-1, with TRBD1 as a possible D gene (5 bases). Germline lookup yields CDR1 SGHAT and CDR2 FQNNGV. This CDR3 region has 16 residues. V was trimmed by 5 bases and J by 5 bases, leaving 21 bases between them. The CDR3 DNA reads as TGTGCCAGCAGCCTCAGGGTAAAGGTGGGAGGGACTGAAGCTTTCTTT. Translation gives CASSLRVKVGGTEAFF.

The chain employs TRBV29-1 and TRBJ1-2; perhaps TRBD1 as D (6 bases). V was trimmed by 7 bases and J by 3 bases, leaving 12 bases between them. This CDR3 spans 12 amino acids. Germline V gene lookup returns CDR1 SQVTM and CDR2 ANQGSEA. The DNA for the CDR3 is TGCAGCGCCCGCGAGGGGGACTATGGCTACACCTTC. It encodes CSAREGDYGYTF.

The gene calls are TRBV3-1 (or the pseudogene TRBV3-2) and TRBJ2-7, with D possibly TRBD2 on 6 matching bases. The CDR3 contains 14 residues. V was clipped by 3 bases and J by 0 bases, with 9 bases between them. The germline CDR1 and CDR2 sequences are LGHDT and YNNKEL (reference sequence). The CDR3 sequence: CASSQSSGSYEQYF. DNA of the CDR3: TGTGCCAGCAGCCAGAGTAGCGGCTCCTACGAGCAGTACTTC.

This clone was observed once. This chain joins TRBV10-2 and TRBJ2-3, with 8 bases that match TRBD1. CDR1 is WSHSY, CDR2 SAAADI, per germline. The CDR3 contains 14 residues. V lost 5 bases and J lost 6; bases outside the gene matches: 7. CDR3 residues: CASSPGTGSDTQYF. In DNA, the CDR3 is TGCGCCAGCAGTCCCGGGACAGGTAGCGATACGCAGTATTTT.

The chain uses TRBV5-5 and TRBJ1-4, with D hard to call. The CDR3 totals 15 residues. The V gene lost 0 bases and the J gene lost 5 bases, with 11 bases spanning the gap. Germline CDR1 and CDR2: SGHKS and YYEKEE (reference sequence). CDR3 residues: CASSLVRGANEKLFF. The CDR3 DNA follows: TGTGCCAGCAGCTTGGTTCGGGGTGCGAATGAAAAACTGTTTTTT. Based on the CDR3 plus reference TRBV5-5 and TRBJ1-4, the full variable domain is DAGVTQSPTHLIKTRGQQVTLRCSPISGHKSVSWYQQVLGQGPQFIFQYYEKEERGRGNFPDRFSARQFPNYSSELNVNALLLGDSALYLCASSLVRGANEKLFFGSGTQLSVL.

The V and J genes are TRBV30 and TRBJ1-1; D possibly corresponds to TRBD1 (5 bases). CDR1 is GTSNPN and CDR2 is SVGIG in the germline V gene (reference sequence). The CDR3 length is 13 residues. The V end was cut by 1 base, the J end by 0 bases, with 6 bases between. The CDR3: CAWSGQLNTEAFF. Written as DNA, the CDR3 is TGTGCCTGGAGTGGACAGTTGAACACTGAAGCTTTCTTT.

The chain recombines TRBV10-3 with TRBJ1-2; no clear D gene. CDR3 length equals 14 residues. Germline CDR1 is ENHRY and CDR2 is SYGVKD. Trimming took off 2 bases at V and 2 bases at J, with 9 bases between the two ends. The CDR3 bases are TGTGCCATCAGTGAGGCAGGCCGGAACTATGGCTACACCTTC. Its protein product is CAISEAGRNYGYTF.

This rearrangement joins TRBV7-9 to TRBJ2-1; 12 bases align to TRBD2. The germline CDR1 and CDR2 sequences are SEHNR and FQNEAQ (reference sequence). The CDR3 sequence is 17 residues long. V gave up 5 bases and J gave up 1 base; unmatched junction bases: 6. The CDR3 DNA reads TGTGCCAGCAGCACGACTAGCGGGAGAGATTCCTACAATGAGCAGTTCTTC. It specifies CASSTTSGRDSYNEQFF.

CDR3: CASGRTSETDTQYF. In nucleotides, the CDR3 is TGTGCTAGTGGCAGGACTAGCGAGACAGATACGCAGTATTTT. The chain is built from TRBV12-5 and TRBJ2-3; 9 nucleotides match TRBD2. CDR3 size: 14 residues. The germline V gene encodes CDR1 LGHNT and CDR2 FRNRAP. Germline trimming cut 6 bases from V and 3 bases from J; bases unmatched to any gene: 4.

The rearrangement uses TRBV24-1 and TRBJ2-5; D possibly corresponds to TRBD2 (6 bases). Between the trimmed V and J ends, which lost 2 bases and 2 bases, there was a span of 11 bases. The CDR3 is 15 residues long. The germline CDR1 and CDR2 sequences are KGHDR and SFDVKD. CDR3 sequence reads: CATSDSGDFQETQYF. CDR3 coding DNA: TGTGCCACCAGTGATTCGGGGGACTTTCAAGAGACCCAGTACTTC.

Comments on this clone: The limits of the CDR3 on the DNA are not certain, so only TCRdb's listed CDR3 is given. The chain has TRBV28 and TRBJ2-7; TRBD1, the D gene given by the table, was not confirmed from the DNA. CDR1 is MDHEN, CDR2 SYDVKM, per germline. The CDR3 is 14 residues long, counting both termini. The CDR3 spells CASSSSTGSYEQYF.

The rearrangement links TRBV6-5 to TRBJ1-6; 10 bases are a match to TRBD1. Trimming removed 1 base from V and 6 bases from J; junction bases left unmatched: 0. Germline V CDR1 and CDR2: MNHEY, SVGAGI. CDR3 length equals 15 residues. The DNA for the CDR3 is TGTGCCAGCAGTTACTGGGACAGGGGTAATTCACCCCTCCACTTT. It yields the protein CASSYWDRGNSPLHF.

V and J are TRBV10-3 and TRBJ1-1; no definite D call. The germline gives CDR1 ENHRY, CDR2 SYGVKD. The CDR3 spans 15 residues. Deletions cut 0 bases from V and 6 bases from J, with 14 bases between. The CDR3 loop is CAISESGRSGPEAFF. The CDR3 nucleotides read TGTGCCATCAGTGAGTCGGGGAGAAGTGGGCCTGAAGCTTTCTTT.

The chain is built from TRBV7-9 and TRBJ1-1; 10 bases agree with TRBD1. Trimming at V came to 3 bases and at J to 5 bases, leaving 3 bases not matched to a gene. Germline-derived CDR1 and CDR2 are SEHNR and FQNEAQ (reference sequence). The CDR3 is 14 amino acids. Here the CDR3 DNA reads TGTGCCAGCAGCTTCGGGACAGGGGAAACTGAAGCTTTCTTT. Protein product: CASSFGTGETEAFF.